A single TCR beta chain is shown here with its context. The data are from a study of blood T cell repertoires in COVID-19. In the authors' methods: Researchers report that nucleated cell counts were estimated from reference gene primer amplification. Libraries were prepared by immunoSEQ multiplex PCR; TCRdb keeps only in-frame clonotypes and omits some of them. V and J calls plus clone size are reproduced from that table; the DNA served to infer D and trimming. The repertoire holds a few hundred thousand clones, over 75% seen once, with 1.5% to 2% in the top ten. V lost 5 bases, J lost 10 bases, and 15 bases lay in between. Germline V CDR1 and CDR2: LNHDA, SQIVND (reference sequence). CDR3 length equals 14 residues.

The origin of this receptor is a man between 35 and 55 years old who had recovered from COVID-19. The rearrangement uses TRBV19 and TRBJ1-6, with D possibly matching TRBD1 (6 bases). Sequenced sample: PBMCs or T cells enriched from blood (not recorded which). In DNA, the CDR3 is TGTGCCAGTAGTCCCGGACAGTCGGACTCACCCCTCCACTTT. Translation gives CASSPGQSDSPLHF. The variable domain in full, completed from reference TRBV19 and TRBJ1-6, reads DGGITQSPKYLFRKEGQNVTLSCEQNLNHDAMYWYRQDPGQGLRLIYYSQIVNDFQKGDIAEGYSVSREKKESFPLTVTSAQKNPTAFYLCASSPGQSDSPLHFGNGTRLTVT.